The entry that follows covers one T cell receptor (beta chain) sequence. This clone is a singleton in its sample. Its antigen remains unidentified. The record has no base qualities; no much larger clone is one base away. The sample belongs to a study of graft-versus-host responses after intestinal transplantation listed by TCRdb under 2021. In terms of the full investigation: Multivisceral, liver-intestinal, or isolated intestinal transplants were received by the recipients. A cohort of approximately 24 intestinal transplant recipients, including one retransplant, was enrolled, and a few patients lacking pretransplant specimens were excluded. Alloreactive clones were identified by sequencing pre-transplant mixed lymphocyte reaction products and comparing these products with unstimulated pre-transplant donor and recipient T cells. A peak of at least 4% donor T cells among recipient peripheral blood mononuclear cells was the definition used for donor T cell macrochimerism. Rather than going through the commercial service, samples from a few later patients were sequenced in-house on an Illumina MiSeq and processed with MiXCR. Bulk TCR-beta CDR3 sequencing was used to track graft-versus-host and host-versus-graft alloreactive T cell clones in the graft, circulation and bone marrow after intestinal transplantation. Anti-thymocyte globulin induction was given to all recipients, followed by maintenance tacrolimus and steroids for around three years. The study at large found these results: GvH clones were detected in recipient bone marrow, and some of these GvH clones were observed earlier in ileal mucosa or blood, consistent with an intestinal mucosal origin. Early after transplant, declines in HvG clones were associated with peak levels of circulating GvH clones. The conclusions were limited by the relatively low number and heterogeneity of the intestinal transplant patients. In patients with donor T cell macrochimerism, the allografts had high GvH to HvG T cell clonal ratios.

Library generation was performed with the immunoSEQ multiplex PCR assay. Adaptive Biotechnologies carried out high-throughput TCR-beta CDR3 sequencing of genomic DNA for most patients. The paper's processing steps were these. TCR sequencing data were retrieved from Adaptive's ImmunoSEQ software for roughly 20 patients, whereas three other patients were processed with MiXCR and VDJtools. CDR3 nucleotide sequences shared between donor and recipient were removed because their origin could not be assigned. To count as alloreactive, a clone needed at least 2-fold expansion over unstimulated cells and a minimum CFSE-low frequency of 0.002% (template counts) or 0.001% (read counts). Clones detected in sequenced pre-transplant spleen, lymph node, or MLR CFSE-low populations of the donor or recipient were defined as mappable. Cumulative frequency of alloreactive clones was calculated as a percentage of all sequences weighted by copy number. Here the immuneACCESS table is served through TCRdb, limited to in-frame sequences with V and J called. Missing clones are a known gap in these copies; in checked studies unresolved V genes cover under half, and the rest lacks a known reason. From that table come the V and J calls and clone size; the DNA was used to work out D and trimming. The sample table contains more than 12,000 clones; only one count was recorded for around two thirds of them. The ten biggest clones cover 9% of the sample.

The CDR1 and CDR2 encoded by the germline V gene are MRHNA and SNTAGT. V lost 0 bases and J lost 7 bases, and the count of bases not matched to a germline gene is 5. Including the terminal cysteine and phenylalanine, the CDR3 comprises 16 residues. Only the CDR3 part of the read is kept: 48 bases, read in frame from the first base. Dithiothreitol, EDTA incubations and collagenase D digestion were used to isolate intraepithelial and lamina propria lymphocytes from graft specimens. Serial intestinal graft biopsy specimens collected up to 600 days after transplant underwent bulk TCR-beta sequencing. The sample here was ileum tissue, taken just over 650 days after intestinal transplantation. The chain couples TRBV6-4 to TRBJ2-3; 12 middle bases align to TRBD2. The receptor was isolated from a human patient who received an intestinal transplant, so some T cells may come from the graft donor. The CDR3 region has the sequence CASSDSASGGANTQYF. In nucleotide form, the sequence is TGTGCCAGCAGTGACTCGGCTAGCGGGGGGGCGAATACGCAGTATTTT.